Listed below are T cell receptor beta chains from one sample, sequenced in a study of cytomegalovirus exposure and HLA in healthy donors. Only in-frame clones appear in the TCRdb table, and some are missing; sequencing was by immunoSEQ multiplex PCR. The table records under 250,000 clones, about 88% of them present only once. Sequences were obtained from PBMCs. These receptors all come from a man between 18 and 29 years old in good health and CMV-seropositive. Each CDR3 is given with its conserved first and last residue. Each record gives: D gene, clone size, J gene, V gene, CDR3 protein, CDR3 DNA. The D gene is left open where the match is weak. Rows give clone size only sometimes, using once, few, many, or a class for an expanded clone.

D gene: TRBD1; clone size: few; J gene: TRBJ1-5; V gene: TRBV19; CDR3 protein: CASRITGDQPQHF; CDR3 DNA: TGTGCCAGTAGGATTACAGGGGACCAGCCCCAGCATTTT
D gene: -; clone size: -; J gene: TRBJ1-1; V gene: TRBV12-5; CDR3 protein: CASGVRHSNTEAFF; CDR3 DNA: TGTGCTAGTGGTGTAAGACACTCGAACACTGAAGCTTTCTTT
D gene: -; clone size: -; J gene: TRBJ1-1; V gene: TRBV14; CDR3 protein: CASSLDLGRAFF; CDR3 DNA: TGTGCCAGCAGCCTTGACTTGGGCCGAGCTTTCTTT
D gene: TRBD1; clone size: -; J gene: TRBJ2-7; V gene: TRBV5-6; CDR3 protein: CASSPARRGWYEQYF; CDR3 DNA: TGTGCCAGCAGCCCTGCTCGCAGGGGGTGGTACGAGCAGTACTTC
D gene: TRBD2; clone size: once; J gene: TRBJ2-1; V gene: TRBV5-1; CDR3 protein: CASSLVASGSLDEQFF; CDR3 DNA: TGCGCCAGCAGCTTGGTGGCTAGCGGGAGTCTTGATGAGCAGTTCTTC
D gene: -; clone size: -; J gene: TRBJ1-4; V gene: TRBV30; CDR3 protein: CAWSEEWEKLFF; CDR3 DNA: TGTGCCTGGAGTGAGGAGTGGGAAAAACTGTTTTTT
D gene: -; clone size: once; J gene: TRBJ2-7; V gene: TRBV7-9; CDR3 protein: CASSLRGGSYEQYF; CDR3 DNA: TGTGCCAGCAGCCTCCGGGGTGGATCCTACGAGCAGTACTTC
D gene: -; clone size: -; J gene: TRBJ2-1; V gene: TRBV6-5; CDR3 protein: CASRRKPNEQFF; CDR3 DNA: TGTGCCAGCAGGAGGAAACCAAATGAGCAGTTCTTC
D gene: TRBD1; clone size: -; J gene: TRBJ1-3; V gene: TRBV6-1; CDR3 protein: CASSENRGDTIYF; CDR3 DNA: TGTGCCAGCAGTGAGAACAGGGGGGACACCATATATTTT
D gene: -; clone size: -; J gene: TRBJ1-3; V gene: TRBV30; CDR3 protein: CAWSVGAGSGNTIYF; CDR3 DNA: TGTGCCTGGAGTGTAGGGGCAGGGTCTGGAAACACCATATATTTT
D gene: -; clone size: -; J gene: TRBJ2-7; V gene: TRBV4-2; CDR3 protein: CASSQHSYEQYF; CDR3 DNA: TGTGCCAGCAGCCAGCACTCCTACGAGCAGTACTTC
D gene: -; clone size: -; J gene: TRBJ2-1; V gene: TRBV5-1; CDR3 protein: CASSLVRGQQFF; CDR3 DNA: TGCGCCAGCAGCTTGGTTCGGGGTCAGCAGTTCTTC
D gene: -; clone size: -; J gene: TRBJ2-3; V gene: TRBV18; CDR3 protein: CASSPLRADTQYF; CDR3 DNA: TGTGCCAGCTCACCTCTCAGGGCAGATACGCAGTATTTT
D gene: -; clone size: -; J gene: TRBJ2-5; V gene: TRBV6-5; CDR3 protein: CASSSLVGGLETQYF; CDR3 DNA: TGTGCCAGCAGTTCCCTTGTGGGGGGACTGGAGACCCAGTACTTC
D gene: TRBD2; clone size: -; J gene: TRBJ2-1; V gene: TRBV5-1; CDR3 protein: CASSLATAGVNEQFF; CDR3 DNA: TGCGCCAGCAGCTTGGCCACAGCGGGAGTCAATGAGCAGTTCTTC
D gene: -; clone size: -; J gene: TRBJ1-4; V gene: TRBV27; CDR3 protein: CAGSYEKLFF; CDR3 DNA: TGTGCCGGGTCGTATGAAAAACTGTTTTTT
D gene: -; clone size: -; J gene: TRBJ2-4; V gene: TRBV12-5; CDR3 protein: CASGLTGQDIQYF; CDR3 DNA: TGTGCTAGTGGTTTGACGGGGCAGGACATTCAGTACTTC
D gene: TRBD2; clone size: -; J gene: TRBJ2-1; V gene: TRBV2; CDR3 protein: CASSSGGDNEQFF; CDR3 DNA: TGTGCCAGCAGTTCCGGGGGGGACAATGAGCAGTTCTTC
D gene: TRBD2; clone size: -; J gene: TRBJ2-1; V gene: TRBV5-1; CDR3 protein: CASSETSGRAYNEQFF; CDR3 DNA: TGCGCCAGCAGCGAGACTAGCGGGAGGGCGTACAATGAGCAGTTCTTC
D gene: -; clone size: once; J gene: TRBJ2-6; V gene: TRBV13; CDR3 protein: CASSSGATKANVLTF; CDR3 DNA: TGTGCCAGCAGCTCCGGGGCTACGAAGGCCAACGTCCTGACTTTC
D gene: -; clone size: -; J gene: TRBJ2-3; V gene: TRBV9; CDR3 protein: CASSPRGYTDTQYF; CDR3 DNA: TGTGCCAGCAGCCCAAGGGGGTACACAGATACGCAGTATTTT
D gene: -; clone size: once; J gene: TRBJ1-1; V gene: TRBV27; CDR3 protein: CASSLHEMNTEAFF; CDR3 DNA: TGTGCCAGCAGTTTACATGAGATGAACACTGAAGCTTTCTTT
D gene: TRBD1; clone size: -; J gene: TRBJ1-2; V gene: TRBV19; CDR3 protein: CASSTSTGSGYTF; CDR3 DNA: TGTGCCAGTAGTACGTCGACAGGGAGTGGCTACACCTTC
D gene: TRBD1; clone size: -; J gene: TRBJ1-2; V gene: TRBV28; CDR3 protein: CASSLGTASYGYTF; CDR3 DNA: TGTGCCAGCAGTTTAGGGACAGCCTCCTATGGCTACACCTTC
D gene: -; clone size: -; J gene: TRBJ2-3; V gene: TRBV19; CDR3 protein: CASSILGSSTDTQYF; CDR3 DNA: TGTGCCAGTAGTATACTGGGGTCAAGCACAGATACGCAGTATTTT
D gene: -; clone size: -; J gene: TRBJ2-7; V gene: TRBV7-9; CDR3 protein: CARPRQVGEEQYF; CDR3 DNA: TGTGCCAGACCGCGACAGGTTGGGGAGGAGCAGTACTTC
D gene: -; clone size: once; J gene: TRBJ2-7; V gene: TRBV7-8; CDR3 protein: CASSFPRGNAYEQYF; CDR3 DNA: TGTGCCAGCAGCTTCCCCCGGGGGAACGCCTACGAGCAGTACTTC
D gene: TRBD2; clone size: -; J gene: TRBJ2-1; V gene: TRBV7-9; CDR3 protein: CASSVPVLAELPPYNEQFF; CDR3 DNA: TGTGCCAGCAGCGTTCCTGTACTAGCGGAACTTCCTCCTTACAATGAGCAGTTCTTC
D gene: -; clone size: few; J gene: TRBJ1-3; V gene: TRBV2; CDR3 protein: CASSSGTYGNTIYF; CDR3 DNA: TGTGCCAGCAGTTCCGGGACCTATGGAAACACCATATATTTT
D gene: -; clone size: -; J gene: TRBJ1-2; V gene: TRBV6-1; CDR3 protein: CASSELGTTWGYGYTF; CDR3 DNA: TGTGCCAGCAGTGAATTGGGGACTACATGGGGCTATGGCTACACCTTC
D gene: -; clone size: once; J gene: TRBJ1-5; V gene: TRBV19; CDR3 protein: CASTWPGIVNQPQHF; CDR3 DNA: TGTGCCAGTACTTGGCCAGGAATAGTCAATCAGCCCCAGCATTTT
D gene: TRBD1; clone size: -; J gene: TRBJ2-1; V gene: TRBV29-1; CDR3 protein: CSVATRNRGNTYNEQFF; CDR3 DNA: TGCAGCGTTGCTACCCGGAACAGGGGCAATACCTACAATGAGCAGTTCTTC
D gene: -; clone size: -; J gene: TRBJ2-1; V gene: TRBV29-1; CDR3 protein: CSVGPGSAYNEQFF; CDR3 DNA: TGCAGCGTTGGGCCGGGATCCGCCTACAATGAGCAGTTCTTC
D gene: -; clone size: -; J gene: TRBJ2-7; V gene: TRBV6-5; CDR3 protein: CASTKGWEQYF; CDR3 DNA: TGTGCCAGCACCAAGGGGTGGGAGCAGTACTTC
D gene: TRBD2; clone size: -; J gene: TRBJ2-1; V gene: TRBV5-1; CDR3 protein: CASSATSGRSNEQFF; CDR3 DNA: TGCGCCAGCAGCGCAACTAGCGGGAGATCCAATGAGCAGTTCTTC
D gene: TRBD2; clone size: -; J gene: TRBJ2-7; V gene: TRBV5-6; CDR3 protein: CASSSPAGAKYEQYF; CDR3 DNA: TGTGCCAGCAGCTCGCCTGCGGGAGCGAAATACGAGCAGTACTTC
D gene: TRBD2; clone size: -; J gene: TRBJ2-2; V gene: TRBV4-1; CDR3 protein: CASSQDPTSGRAGELFF; CDR3 DNA: TGCGCCAGCAGCCAAGACCCGACTAGCGGGAGGGCCGGGGAGCTGTTTTTT
D gene: -; clone size: -; J gene: TRBJ2-7; V gene: TRBV13; CDR3 protein: CASSSGREQYF; CDR3 DNA: TGTGCCAGCAGCTCAGGGAGGGAGCAGTACTTC
D gene: -; clone size: -; J gene: TRBJ2-7; V gene: TRBV13; CDR3 protein: CASSLGYSYEQYF; CDR3 DNA: TGTGCCAGCAGCTTAGGGTACTCCTACGAGCAGTACTTC
D gene: TRBD1; clone size: -; J gene: TRBJ1-2; V gene: TRBV10-2; CDR3 protein: CASVTDRDHYGYTF; CDR3 DNA: TGCGCCAGCGTAACGGACAGGGACCACTATGGCTACACCTTC
D gene: -; clone size: -; J gene: TRBJ1-1; V gene: TRBV28; CDR3 protein: CASSFGGQNTEAFF; CDR3 DNA: TGTGCCAGCAGTTTTGGTGGACAGAACACTGAAGCTTTCTTT
D gene: -; clone size: -; J gene: TRBJ1-1; V gene: TRBV25-1; CDR3 protein: CASSEGTGNTEAFF; CDR3 DNA: TGTGCCAGCAGTGAAGGGACGGGCAACACTGAAGCTTTCTTT
D gene: -; clone size: -; J gene: TRBJ1-5; V gene: TRBV6-5; CDR3 protein: CASSSEYSNQPQHF; CDR3 DNA: TGTGCCAGCAGTTCGGAGTATAGCAATCAGCCCCAGCATTTT
D gene: TRBD2; clone size: -; J gene: TRBJ2-3; V gene: TRBV9; CDR3 protein: CASSVATSGSGTDTQYF; CDR3 DNA: TGTGCCAGCAGCGTAGCGACTAGCGGGAGTGGCACAGATACGCAGTATTTT
D gene: TRBD1; clone size: -; J gene: TRBJ1-2; V gene: TRBV2; CDR3 protein: CASSENRGGGGYTF; CDR3 DNA: TGTGCCAGCAGTGAGAACAGGGGTGGAGGTGGCTACACCTTC
D gene: -; clone size: -; J gene: TRBJ1-5; V gene: TRBV19; CDR3 protein: CASRPAGRLNQPQHF; CDR3 DNA: TGTGCCAGCCGTCCCGCGGGCCGCCTTAATCAGCCCCAGCATTTT
D gene: -; clone size: once; J gene: TRBJ1-5; V gene: TRBV4-1; CDR3 protein: CASSQEEGASNQPQHF; CDR3 DNA: TGCGCCAGCAGCCAAGAGGAAGGGGCAAGCAATCAGCCCCAGCATTTT
D gene: -; clone size: -; J gene: TRBJ2-3; V gene: TRBV5-5; CDR3 protein: CASSLVRGADTQYF; CDR3 DNA: TGTGCCAGCAGCTTGGTGAGGGGCGCAGATACGCAGTATTTT
D gene: -; clone size: -; J gene: TRBJ1-1; V gene: TRBV6-5; CDR3 protein: CASSSLGAGTEAFF; CDR3 DNA: TGTGCCAGCAGTTCTCTTGGAGCCGGGACTGAAGCTTTCTTT
D gene: -; clone size: -; J gene: TRBJ2-7; V gene: TRBV27; CDR3 protein: CASSPPRGEQYF; CDR3 DNA: TGTGCCAGCAGTCCCCCCCGGGGCGAGCAGTACTTC
D gene: TRBD1; clone size: -; J gene: TRBJ2-5; V gene: TRBV6-6; CDR3 protein: CASSRSGTGGETQYF; CDR3 DNA: TGTGCCAGCAGTCGCTCGGGGACAGGGGGTGAGACCCAGTACTTC
D gene: -; clone size: -; J gene: TRBJ1-5; V gene: TRBV6-1; CDR3 protein: CASSVGDQPQHF; CDR3 DNA: TGTGCCAGCAGTGTCGGAGACCAGCCCCAGCATTTT
D gene: -; clone size: -; J gene: TRBJ1-5; V gene: TRBV19; CDR3 protein: CASSTRALGQPQHF; CDR3 DNA: TGTGCCAGTAGTACGCGGGCTCTAGGCCAGCCCCAGCATTTT